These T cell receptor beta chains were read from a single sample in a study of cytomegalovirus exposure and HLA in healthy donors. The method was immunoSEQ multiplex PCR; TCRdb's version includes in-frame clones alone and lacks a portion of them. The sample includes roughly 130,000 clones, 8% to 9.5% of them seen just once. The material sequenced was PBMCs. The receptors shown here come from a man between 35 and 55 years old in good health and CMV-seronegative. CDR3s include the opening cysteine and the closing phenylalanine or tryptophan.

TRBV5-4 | CASSLAGGGVSYEQYF
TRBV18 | CASSPAPGRNQPQHF
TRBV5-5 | CASSLGQQETQYF
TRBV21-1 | CASSKVARGNTEAFF
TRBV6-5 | CASSYMAGGVEQYF
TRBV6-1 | CASSDPGGYYGYTF
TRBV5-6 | CASSLDRQVVAFF
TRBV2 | CASRAPVAGGSGELFF
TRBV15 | CATSRARGGPTEAFF
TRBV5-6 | CASSLGGGRGHSPLHF
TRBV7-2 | CASSSPRLAAYEQYF
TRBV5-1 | CASSSGDRTDTQYF
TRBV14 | CASSQDFRDMFNTEAFF
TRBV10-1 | CASSEGHERGGADTQYF
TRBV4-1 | CASSQGRQPNNQPQHF
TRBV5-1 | CASSLSGFNQPQHF
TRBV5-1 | CASSRDIGPFEQYF
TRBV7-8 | CASSLAAGNQPQHF
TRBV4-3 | CASSQDLDLLEAFF
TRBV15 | CATSRDNRQGETQYF
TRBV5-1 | CASSLGGGSDTQYF
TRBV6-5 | CASRRTRAVGEQSF
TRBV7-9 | CASSPPGLAGVEDTQYF
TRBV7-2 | CASRLDRAEAFF
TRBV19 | CASSILQGNQPQHF
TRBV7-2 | CASSLGPPGSAPLHF
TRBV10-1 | CASSFGTGEAEAFF
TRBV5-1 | CASKGGMAGEYGYTF
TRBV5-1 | CASSPEAALSSYNEQFF
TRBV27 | CASSSNPGQGYTF
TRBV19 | CASSPSGVGETQYF
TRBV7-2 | CASSLGFSSGNTIYF
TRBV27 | CASSFPGGAEAFF
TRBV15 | CATSRGRANTEAFF
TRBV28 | CASSFPGDGYTF